This TCR beta chain was obtained from a study of T cells in Graves' hyperthyroidism and ophthalmopathy. This clonotype was observed a handful of times. Antigen specificity is unknown. Authors of the study amplified TCR beta CDR3 regions from RNA transcripts. An initial round of RT-PCR targeting the TCR CDR3 relied on the HTBI primer set. TCRdb analysed the multiplex PCR reads with MiXCR anew, one entry per CDR3 protein. The data show about 500,000 distinct CDR3 sequences, 16% seen once. Looked up from germline, CDR1 is SGDLS and CDR2 is YYNGEE. The J segment lost 4 bases and the V segment lost 1 base, leaving 9 bases of the junction unmatched. The CDR3 spans 17 residues. The study, taken as a whole, reports: The model identified upcoming ophthalmopathy a median 6.5 months ahead of onset. Most thyroid clonotypes with frequency above 0.001 were detected in blood. A model built on 13 V-J features separated ophthalmopathy from stable hyperthyroidism.

The sequence derives from a woman aged 18 to 35 with Graves' hyperthyroidism. Material for sequencing was blood. The chain combines TRBV9 with TRBJ2-3; 10 nucleotides align to TRBD2. The chain's CDR3 is CASSVSGAGGPPDTQYF. CDR3 nucleotide sequence: TGTGCCAGCAGCGTAAGTGGAGCGGGGGGGCCTCCAGATACGCAGTATTTT.